Given below is one T cell receptor (beta chain) in context. The sample belongs to a study of control samples from healthy donors and cancer patients. Some clones are missing from TCRdb's copy, which holds only in-frame ones; the method was immunoSEQ multiplex PCR. The data show 130,000 or so clones, with 89% seen just once and 30% to 40% held by the top ten. The CDR3 is 14 residues long. The V end was cut by 4 bases, the J end by 3 bases, with 14 bases between. Germline CDR1 SGHRS, CDR2 YFSETQ. Sequencing was done on a sample of blood. The V call is TRBV5-1, the J call TRBJ2-7; no firm D call. This clonotype was obtained from a man in his fifties or sixties in good health. The CDR3 DNA sequence: TGCGCCAGCAGCCCCAACGGACGGGTCTACGAGCAGTACTTC. It codes for CASSPNGRVYEQYF.